The text below deals with one T cell receptor (beta chain). The antigen is unknown. TCR cDNA, made by 5'RACE template switching, carried an added universal primer site and UMIs. MiXCR, run by TCRdb on the 5' RACE reads, gives a single entry per CDR3 protein. The data contain approximately 510,000 distinct CDR3 sequences, just over 20% of them singletons. This specimen comes from a study of T cells after yellow fever vaccination. About the study: The authors prepared low-cell-number fractions using SMART-Seq v4 Ultra Low Input.

Trimming cost V 4 bases and J 0 bases, with 9 bases left between them. The length of the CDR3 is 14 residues. Germline V CDR1 and CDR2: LGHDT, YNNKEL (reference sequence). Whole-study findings and limits: Among all clonotypes, a small share was observed in both CD4 and CD8 compartments.

The V gene is TRBV3-1, the J gene TRBJ1-1; D remains ambiguous. This specimen consisted of PBMCs, obtained approximately 22 days after the first yellow fever vaccination. This receptor was obtained from a man aged 18 to 30 who received the YFV17D yellow fever vaccine. CDR3 in amino acids: CASSLDLLNTEAFF. CDR3 DNA sequence: TGTGCCAGCAGCCTAGACCTCTTGAACACTGAAGCTTTCTTT.